The 22 T cell receptor beta chains given below trace back to one sample, sequenced in a study of OX40 agonist ivuxolimab in advanced cancers. Libraries were prepared by immunoSEQ multiplex PCR; TCRdb keeps only in-frame clonotypes and omits some of them. The sample shows roughly 70,000 clones, around four fifths of them seen only once. The input for sequencing was CD4+ or CD8+ T cells sorted from blood, taken in a trial of the OX40 agonist ivuxolimab. The receptors here all came from an adult with an advanced solid tumor such as melanoma, head and neck, liver or kidney cancer.

V gene TRBV6-1 combines with J gene TRBJ2-3, with D unresolved. This CDR3 contains 14 residues. Germline assignment: CDR1 MNHNS and CDR2 SASEGT. V was cut by 0 bases and J by 11 bases, with 15 bases left in between. The CDR3 here is CASSEAGLATMQYF. The CDR3 region has the DNA TGTGCCAGCAGTGAAGCGGGTTTGGCTACGATGCAGTATTTT.

A remark on this clone: Additional DNA sequences in this sample encode the identical CDR3. The V and J genes are TRBV30 and TRBJ2-2; D not certain. CDR1 GTSNPN and CDR2 SVGIG come from the germline V gene (reference sequence). The V end lost 3 bases, the J end lost 2 bases, and 10 bases lay between the germline ends. This CDR3 is 14 amino acids long. CDR3: CAWRAQHNTGELFF. CDR3 in DNA: TGTGCCTGGAGGGCCCAACACAACACCGGGGAGCTGTTTTTT.

The chain recombines TRBV7-9 with TRBJ2-6, with D unclear. Deletions cut 2 bases from V and 1 base from J, with 6 bases between. This CDR3 spans 15 amino acids. CDR1 is SEHNR and CDR2 is FQNEAQ in the germline V gene (reference sequence). The CDR3 protein is CASSLTGSGANVLTF. The CDR3 region has the DNA TGTGCCAGCAGCTTAACGGGTTCTGGGGCCAACGTCCTGACTTTC.

The chain couples TRBV5-1 to TRBJ2-1; D uncertain. Germline V gene data show CDR1 as SGHRS and CDR2 as YFSETQ. The V end was cut by 7 bases, the J end by 7 bases, with 15 bases between. This CDR3 spans 13 amino acids. CDR3 loop: CASAVAGGNEQFF. As DNA, the CDR3 is TGCGCCAGCGCGGTTGCAGGTGGGAATGAGCAGTTCTTC.

The chain couples TRBV18 to TRBJ1-4, with a possible D match to TRBD1 (6 bases). The CDR3 extends over 13 amino acids. The germline gives CDR1 KGHSH, CDR2 LQKENI. Trimming pared 6 bases from V and 6 bases from J, leaving 11 bases between. The CDR3 spells CASSQGGYEKLFF. In DNA form, the CDR3 reads TGTGCCAGCTCGCAAGGGGGATATGAAAAACTGTTTTTT.

The chain combines TRBV10-3 with TRBJ2-7; TRBD1 is a possible D gene (5 bases). Germline CDR1 is ENHRY and CDR2 is SYGVKD. The CDR3 has 14 residues. V was cut by 4 bases and J by 0 bases, with 10 bases left in between. CDR3 sequence (DNA): TGTGCCATCAGTGTGCAGGGTAGCTCCTACGAGCAGTACGTC. Amino acid sequence: CAISVQGSSYEQYV.

The chain has TRBV11-3 and TRBJ1-5; no clear D gene. Trimming cost V 0 bases and J 11 bases, with 11 bases left between them. Germline V gene lookup returns CDR1 SGHNT and CDR2 YENEEA. This CDR3 contains 13 residues. The CDR3 sequence: CASSLDLERSQHF. CDR3 sequence (DNA): TGTGCCAGCAGCTTAGATCTGGAGCGGTCCCAGCATTTT.

The genes are TRBV6-4 and TRBJ1-2; D ambiguous. The V end was cut by 1 base, the J end by 8 bases, with 5 bases between. The CDR3 spans 11 residues. Germline loops: CDR1 MRHNA, CDR2 SNTAGT. The DNA for the CDR3 is TGTGCCAGCAGTGACTTGAGGGGCTACACCTTC. As protein: CASSDLRGYTF.

This clone was seen a few times. V usage is TRBV5-1 and J usage is TRBJ2-1, with 7 bases lining up with TRBD2. With 2 bases clipped from V and 1 base from J, the junction kept 3 bases outside the gene matches. There are 15 residues in the CDR3. Germline loops: CDR1 SGHRS, CDR2 YFSETQ. The CDR3 loop reads CASSLTSASYNEQFF. In nucleotides, the CDR3 is TGCGCCAGCAGCTTAACTAGCGCTTCCTACAATGAGCAGTTCTTC.

The chain couples TRBV5-6 to TRBJ2-1, with 9 positions matching TRBD2. Germline V gene lookup returns CDR1 SGHDT and CDR2 YYEEEE. Trimming cost V 2 bases and J 10 bases; bases outside gene matches: 10. The CDR3 is made up of 15 amino acids. The CDR3 sequence: CASSLGLAGASEQFF. For the CDR3, the DNA is TGTGCCAGCAGCTTAGGGTTAGCGGGAGCGTCGGAGCAGTTCTTC.

The rearrangement uses TRBV7-8 and TRBJ1-5; D unresolved. V lost 5 bases, J lost 1 base, and 12 bases lay in between. Germline CDR1 SGHVS, CDR2 FQNEAQ. This CDR3 has 15 residues. CDR3 sequence (DNA): TGTGCCAGCAGCCCGAATATCCTGAGCAATCAGCCCCAGCATTTT. Its translation: CASSPNILSNQPQHF.

This clone was counted between two and nine times. This chain links TRBV5-1 with TRBJ1-4; the D gene is possibly TRBD1 (5 bases). The germline CDR1 and CDR2 sequences are SGHRS and YFSETQ. The CDR3 is 14 amino acids. Trimming shortened V by 1 base and J by 3 bases, and 7 bases separated the two germline ends. The CDR3 loop is CASSLNRPNEKLFF. The CDR3 region has the DNA TGCGCCAGCAGCTTGAACAGGCCTAATGAAAAACTGTTTTTT. The variable domain in full, with the rest retrieved from reference TRBV5-1 and TRBJ1-4, is KAGVTQTPRYLIKTRGQQVTLSCSPISGHRSVSWYQQTPGQGLQFLFEYFSETQRNKGNFPGRFSGRQFSNSRSEMNVSTLELGDSALYLCASSLNRPNEKLFFGSGTQLSVL.

This chain links TRBV7-9 with TRBJ1-1, with D possibly matching TRBD1 (5 bases). This CDR3 has 14 residues. V was shortened by 5 bases and J by 6 bases, with 16 bases between the two germline ends. Looked up from germline, CDR1 is SEHNR and CDR2 is FQNEAQ (reference sequence). CDR3 region: CASSPSGIRAEAFF. CDR3 sequence (DNA): TGTGCCAGCAGCCCGTCAGGGATTCGGGCTGAAGCTTTCTTT.

The chain has TRBV4-1 and TRBJ1-4, with D uncertain. With 1 base removed from V and 5 bases from J, the gap between germline ends came to 8 bases. The V gene's germline CDR1 is MGHRA and CDR2 YSYEKL. This CDR3 is built from 14 residues. The CDR3 region is CASSQGVVNEKLFF. CDR3 nucleotide sequence: TGCGCCAGCAGCCAAGGGGTGGTCAATGAAAAACTGTTTTTT.

This chain connects TRBV20-1 to TRBJ2-1; no clear D gene. The CDR3 runs 11 residues. Germline CDR1 reads DFQATT; CDR2 reads SNEGSKA (reference sequence). V lost 4 bases and J lost 0, with 1 base in between. CDR3: CSATSYNEQFF. In nucleotides, the CDR3 is TGCAGTGCTACCTCCTACAATGAGCAGTTCTTC.

The V and J genes are TRBV11-2 and TRBJ1-2; D might be TRBD1 (5 bases). V gave up 2 bases and J gave up 4 bases, with 14 bases separating them. Germline V gene data show CDR1 as SGHAT and CDR2 as FQNNGV. There are 15 residues in the CDR3. The CDR3 here is CASSLMGRGLYGYTF. The CDR3 nucleotides are TGTGCCAGCAGCTTAATGGGGCGGGGACTCTATGGCTACACCTTC.

The rearrangement joins TRBV10-3 to TRBJ2-5; TRBD1 might be the D (6 bases). This CDR3 comprises 15 residues. Trimming stripped 2 bases from V and 1 base from J, with 11 bases between. CDR1 is ENHRY and CDR2 is SYGVKD in the germline V gene. The CDR3 region is CAISEGKGGQETQYF. The CDR3 coding sequence is TGTGCCATCAGTGAGGGTAAAGGGGGCCAAGAGACCCAGTACTTC.

The J gene is TRBJ2-1, the V gene TRBV7-8; 9 nucleotides agree with TRBD2. J was trimmed by 6 bases and V by 1 base; bases with no gene match: 16. CDR1 is SGHVS and CDR2 is FQNEAQ in the germline V gene. The CDR3 consists of 19 residues. The CDR3 loop reads CASSLVLNSGSFAANEQFF. The CDR3 nucleotides are TGTGCCAGCAGCTTAGTTTTGAATAGCGGGAGTTTCGCGGCCAATGAGCAGTTCTTC.

The V call is TRBV5-4, the J call TRBJ1-6; 7 bases fit TRBD1. CDR3 size: 16 residues. Per germline, CDR1 SGHNT and CDR2 YYREEE (reference sequence). V dropped 4 bases and J dropped 6; count of bases not matched to a gene: 10. CDR3 nucleotide sequence: TGTGCCAGCAGCCGTTCGGGACAGCAGATTAATTCACCCCTCCACTTT. It is translated as CASSRSGQQINSPLHF.

This clone has just one count. V gene TRBV5-4 combines with J gene TRBJ1-1, with D uncertain. The V end was cut by 4 bases, the J end by 2 bases, with 9 bases between. This CDR3 comprises 13 residues. CDR1 is SGHNT, CDR2 YYREEE, per germline (reference sequence). The CDR3: CASSATVNTEAFF. The CDR3 DNA is TGTGCCAGCAGCGCAACAGTCAACACTGAAGCTTTCTTT.

CDR3 DNA: TGTGCCAGCAGCTTACGGCAGATGAACACTGAAGCTTTCTTT. This codes for CASSLRQMNTEAFF. This chain joins TRBV11-2 and TRBJ1-1, with D unclear. In germline, CDR1 is SGHAT, CDR2 FQNNGV. Trimming removed 2 bases at V and 0 bases at J, with 7 bases between. The CDR3 has 14 residues.

Note on this clone: This same CDR3 is encoded by further DNA sequences in the sample. The J gene is TRBJ1-2, the V gene TRBV18; D call uncertain. From germline, CDR1 is KGHSH and CDR2 LQKENI. Deletions cut 3 bases from V and 2 bases from J, with 4 bases between. This CDR3 has 12 residues. The CDR3 DNA reads TGTGCCAGCTCACCTGACAACTATGGCTACACCTTC. This encodes CASSPDNYGYTF.